This T cell receptor (beta chain) stems from a study of cytomegalovirus exposure and HLA in healthy donors. Study-level results: The investigators catalogued some 160 TCR beta chains as cytomegalovirus-associated. Across donors, presence/absence analyses took sequencing depth to be roughly uniform. Analysis was carried out at a later point, and it linked a missense DCLRE1C variant to TCR beta V- and J-gene trimming.

In regard to this clone: Its antigen is as yet unknown.

The CDR3 totals 15 residues. Germline CDR1 and CDR2: MDHEN and SYDVKM. V was cut by 4 bases and J by 5 bases, with 18 bases left in between. The PCR made use of 60 Vbeta and 13 Jbeta primers. Some clones are missing from TCRdb's copy, which holds only in-frame ones; the method was immunoSEQ multiplex PCR. This sample has some 140,000 clones, with 70% to 90% found just once. The sequence was collected from a middle-aged woman in good health and CMV-seropositive. V is TRBV28 and J is TRBJ2-7; weak D call: TRBD1 (5 bases). The sample consisted of PBMCs. The DNA of the CDR3 is TGTGCCAGCAGTTGGGTTCTGCGGCAGGGCCACGAGCAGTACTTC. Its translation: CASSWVLRQGHEQYF.